This TCR beta chain was recovered during a study of blood T cell repertoires in COVID-19. Study-level information: Italy, Spain and the United States were the sources of the convalescent and acute COVID-19 samples.

Some clones are missing from TCRdb's copy, which holds only in-frame ones; the method was immunoSEQ multiplex PCR. The sample has approximately 260,000 clones, around 89% seen once. The sequence derives from a woman aged 40 to 50 with acute or convalescent COVID-19. The sample comprised peripheral blood.

CDR3 region: CASSVAPAGADTEAFF. The DNA of the CDR3 is TGTGCCAGCAGCGTAGCCCCGGCAGGGGCAGACACTGAAGCTTTCTTT. This chain uses TRBV9 with TRBJ1-1; weak D call: TRBD1 (6 bases). CDR3 length: 16 residues. Per germline, CDR1 SGDLS and CDR2 YYNGEE. V lost 0 bases and J 3 bases, leaving 15 bases between the germline ends.